The clone carrying this T cell receptor (beta chain) was seen only a few times. Its antigen is still unknown. Repertoires were generated with immunoSEQ multiplex PCR, while TCRdb's copy carries only in-frame clones and drops some. The sample comprises 300,000 or so clones, nearly 90% of which are singletons, and around 1% rests with the top ten. These data originate in a study of cytomegalovirus exposure and HLA in healthy donors. Study-wide results and limits: Generally TCR sequences proved uncommon, though certain public TCRs appeared in numerous donors. According to a later analysis, TCR clusters from the first cohort tended to co-occur in the 120 or so validation repertoires. Among TCR beta chains, those listed as cytomegalovirus-associated numbered about 160.

This CDR3 region has 14 residues. Trimming stripped 5 bases from V and 13 bases from J, with 18 bases between. Germline V CDR1 and CDR2: PRHDT, FYEKMQ (reference sequence). The sample consisted of PBMCs. This sequence joins TRBV13 and TRBJ1-6, with D possibly matching TRBD1 (5 bases). The receptor's source is a young man in good health and CMV-seronegative. CDR3 DNA: TGTGCCAGCAGCCATACCGGGACTGGGGGTCCCCTCCACTTT. Translated: CASSHTGTGGPLHF.